These T cell receptor beta chains were read from a single sample in a study of identical twins' blood T cells. TCRdb ran MiXCR on the 5' RACE reads and lists one entry per CDR3 protein. Of 300,000 to 400,000 distinct CDR3 sequences detected, about 28% appear once; the ten largest clones hold 5.5% to 6.5%. The sample comprised PBMCs. The origin of the receptors is a woman aged 18 to 50 in good health. Each CDR3 is given with its conserved first and last residue.

V,CDR3
TRBV3-1,CASTYLGQGVGELFF
TRBV9,CASSPPGTGVFMAGELFF
TRBV27,CASSGGAPQVYEQYF
TRBV7-9,CASRGRHSIAMNTEAFF
TRBV18,CASSPLRGKTEAFF
TRBV3-1,CASSRLGAYEQYF
TRBV7-2,CASSRTINVYNEQFF
TRBV4-1,CASKDRSSSYNSPLHF
TRBV19,CASTSGNSPLHF
TRBV29-1,CNAGYTGELFF
TRBV29-1,CSVAGQGASDGYTF
TRBV20-1,CSARDSGQLDTQYF
TRBV6-2/TRBV6-3,CASRARGSYNEQFF
TRBV29-1,CSVEGGTTEGVNYGYTF
TRBV20-1,CSARVQRENTDTQYF
TRBV7-2,CANSLDRGQYGYTF
TRBV19,CASSANRLMNTEAFF
TRBV6-4,CASSEVGGSTEAFF
TRBV12-3/TRBV12-4,CASSLNRAGNSPLHF
TRBV6-5,CASSYSPGGYDGYTF
TRBV6-5,CASSRRLAGVADTQYF
TRBV5-1,CASSLTGDSYEQYF
TRBV20-1,CSAGPQPQHF
TRBV18,CASSPRSGASTEAFF
TRBV20-1,CSALRQGANTEAFF
TRBV9,CASSTPTPSSPLHF
TRBV7-9,CASSDSLPASGALNEQFF
TRBV5-1,CASSLVPRGSTYEQYF
TRBV16,CASSPGNRRDKNNSPLHF
TRBV20-1,CSAHTGRDTEAFF
TRBV6-2/TRBV6-3,CASSYSAQIVGGYTF
TRBV5-1,CASSLAGLQGNEQFF
TRBV7-9,CASSRGQGNRYGYTF
TRBV5-8,CASSPDSGEKLFF
TRBV4-3,CASSQGGGANTDTQYF
TRBV20-1,CSAGRNYNEQFF